The clone carrying this T cell receptor (beta chain) was counted a few times. Its specificity is unknown. With 5 bases clipped from V and 3 bases from J, the junction kept 3 bases outside the gene matches. This CDR3 is 16 amino acids long. The germline CDR1 and CDR2 sequences are SGHVS and FQNEAQ. This sample was included in a study of cytomegalovirus exposure and HLA in healthy donors. Findings and caveats of the study: In an earlier analysis, productive rearrangement rates for most beta V segments clustered near 87% or 30%. Presence/absence analyses supposed approximately even sequencing depth among donors.

PCR used 60 Vbeta primers and 13 Jbeta primers. TCRdb's copy holds only in-frame clones and misses some; the assay was immunoSEQ multiplex PCR. The data contain 90,000 to 130,000 clones, 82% of them singletons. The source is a man younger than 45 in good health and CMV-seropositive. Sequencing input: PBMCs. The V and J genes are TRBV7-8 and TRBJ2-3; 15 bases are shared with TRBD2. CDR3 sequence (DNA): TGTGCCAGCAGCCAAGGACTAGCGGGGGGGACAGATACGCAGTATTTT. This gives the protein CASSQGLAGGTDTQYF.